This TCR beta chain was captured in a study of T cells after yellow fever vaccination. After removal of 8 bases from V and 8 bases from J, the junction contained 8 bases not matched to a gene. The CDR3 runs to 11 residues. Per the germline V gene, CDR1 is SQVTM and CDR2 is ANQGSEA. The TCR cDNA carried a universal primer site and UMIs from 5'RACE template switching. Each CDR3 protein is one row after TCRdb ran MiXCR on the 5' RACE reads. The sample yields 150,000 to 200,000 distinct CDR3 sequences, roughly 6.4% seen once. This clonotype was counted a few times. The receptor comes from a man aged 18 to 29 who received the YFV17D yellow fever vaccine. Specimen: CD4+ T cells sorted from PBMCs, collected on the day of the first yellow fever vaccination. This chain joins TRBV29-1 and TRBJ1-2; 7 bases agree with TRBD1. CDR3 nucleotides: TGCAGCCTTAGACAGGGTGAGGGCTACACCTTC. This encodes CSLRQGEGYTF. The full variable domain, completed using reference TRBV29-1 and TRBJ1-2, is SAVISQKPSRDICQRGTSLTIQCQVDSQVTMMFWYRQQPGQSLTLIATANQGSEATYESGFVIDKFPISRPNLTFSTLTVSNMSPEDSSIYLCSLRQGEGYTFGSGTRLTVV.